This T cell receptor (beta chain) was captured in a study of OX40 agonist ivuxolimab in advanced cancers. Background on the study: Hepatocellular carcinoma, melanoma, renal cell or head and neck cancer affected the dose-escalation patients. Of mixed ages from roughly 23 to 80 and averaging roughly 64 years, the group was almost 85% male.

The CDR3 extends over 10 amino acids. Trimming stripped 5 bases from V and 13 bases from J, with 12 bases between. Germline values: CDR1 SGHRS, CDR2 YFSETQ. Here immunoSEQ multiplex PCR was the method, and the copy in TCRdb shows in-frame clones only, minus some. The sample shows tens of thousands of clones, just over 90% of them seen only once. Samples were taken at baseline and on day 1 of cycles 4 and 7. Material: CD4+ or CD8+ T cells sorted from blood, obtained in a trial of the OX40 agonist ivuxolimab. The receptor was derived from an adult with an advanced solid tumor such as melanoma, head and neck, liver or kidney cancer. The chain is built from TRBV5-1 and TRBJ1-2; the D gene is possibly TRBD1 (5 bases). The CDR3 sequence: CASRGVQLTF. The CDR3 nucleotides read TGCGCCAGCAGGGGGGTACAACTCACCTTC.